This T cell receptor beta chain was documented in a study of cytomegalovirus exposure and HLA in healthy donors. This table comes from immunoSEQ multiplex PCR, and its TCRdb copy is limited to in-frame clones, with some not included. The data show tens of thousands of clones, around four fifths seen once. Study-level results: There were a few CMV-associated chains whose specificity for CMV antigens was confirmed in vitro.

This clone was observed a single time. Its target is unknown. The donors were part of the approximately 130-subject validation cohort, which stood apart from the roughly 670-subject first cohort. Germline-derived CDR1 and CDR2 are SGHTA and FQGNSA. With 2 bases clipped from V and 7 bases from J, the junction kept 4 bases outside the gene matches. CDR3 size: 15 residues. Sequencing input: PBMCs. The rearrangement links TRBV7-2 to TRBJ2-1; 11 nucleotides line up with TRBD2. The sequence came from a man aged 25 to 40 in good health and CMV-seronegative. CDR3 loop: CASSLLIAGGNEQFF. For the CDR3, the DNA is TGTGCCAGCAGCTTATTGATAGCGGGAGGGAATGAGCAGTTCTTC. Full variable domain (outside the CDR3, taken from reference TRBV7-2 and TRBJ2-1): GAGVSQSPSNKVTEKGKDVELRCDPISGHTALYWYRQSLGQGLEFLIYFQGNSAPDKSGLPSDRFSAERTGGSVSTLTIQRTQQEDSAVYLCASSLLIAGGNEQFFGPGTRLTVL.